Below are 15 T cell receptor beta chains sequenced from a single sample in a study of monozygotic twins with cystic fibrosis. Clones were sequenced by immunoSEQ multiplex PCR, and TCRdb holds only the in-frame ones, with some missing. This sample has tens of thousands of clones; around 93% occur once, and the top ten carry under 0.35%. The sample comprised blood. The receptors come from a girl aged 2-10 years with cystic fibrosis.

The gene calls are TRBV11-2 and TRBJ2-7, with D maybe TRBD1 (6 bases). Germline values: CDR1 SGHAT, CDR2 FQNNGV. This CDR3 contains 14 residues. V was cut by 1 base and J by 3 bases, with 10 bases left in between. The CDR3 nucleotides are TGTGCCAGCAGCTTAGTCGGACAGCACTACGAGCAGTACTTC. It translates to CASSLVGQHYEQYF.

This clone has a single count. The chain couples TRBV5-4 to TRBJ1-1; D is unclear. Between the trimmed V and J ends, which lost 2 bases and 3 bases, there was a span of 8 bases. The germline gives CDR1 SGHNT, CDR2 YYREEE (reference sequence). The CDR3 covers 13 residues. In nucleotides, the CDR3 is TGTGCCAGCAGCTTATGGGCCGACACTGAAGCTTTCTTT. As protein: CASSLWADTEAFF.

The V and J genes are TRBV7-2 and TRBJ2-6, with D hard to call. The V and J ends lost 2 bases and 3 bases respectively, with 5 bases between them. The CDR3 extends over 14 amino acids. Germline CDR1 is SGHTA and CDR2 is FQGNSA. The CDR3 DNA follows: TGTGCCAGCAGCTTAATCGGTGGGGCCAACGTCCTGACTTTC. This encodes CASSLIGGANVLTF.

The chain recombines TRBV4-3 with TRBJ1-6; 7 positions agree with TRBD1. CDR1 LGHNA and CDR2 YSLEER come from the germline V gene. V shed 4 bases and J 8 bases; nucleotides not matched to a gene: 5. The CDR3 extends over 14 amino acids. CDR3 coding DNA: TGCGCCAGCAGCCCCGACAGGGAAGATTCACCCCTCCACTTT. Its translation is CASSPDREDSPLHF.

The J gene is TRBJ2-5, the V gene TRBV19; tentative D call: TRBD1 (6 bases). From germline, CDR1 is LNHDA and CDR2 SQIVND (reference sequence). V was clipped by 6 bases and J by 1 base, with 15 bases between them. The CDR3 is 15 amino acids. CDR3 nucleotides: TGTGCCAGTAGAGGGGGACCCTGGTCCCAAGAGACCCAGTACTTC. This encodes CASRGGPWSQETQYF. The entire variable domain, with the rest obtained from reference TRBV19 and TRBJ2-5, is as follows: DGGITQSPKYLFRKEGQNVTLSCEQNLNHDAMYWYRQDPGQGLRLIYYSQIVNDFQKGDIAEGYSVSREKKESFPLTVTSAQKNPTAFYLCASRGGPWSQETQYFGPGTRLLVL.

The J gene is TRBJ1-5, the V gene TRBV2; D is ambiguous. The CDR3 is 16 residues long. Germline CDR1 is SNHLY and CDR2 is FYNNEI. V was cut by 4 bases and J by 2 bases, with 15 bases left in between. In DNA form, the CDR3 reads TGTGCCAGCAGTGCAGGCCCGGGCACGGGCAATCAGCCCCAGCATTTT. This sequence encodes CASSAGPGTGNQPQHF. The full variable domain, completed using reference TRBV2 and TRBJ1-5, is EPEVTQTPSHQVTQMGQEVILRCVPISNHLYFYWYRQILGQKVEFLVSFYNNEISEKSEIFDDQFSVERPDGSNFTLKIRSTKLEDSAMYFCASSAGPGTGNQPQHFGDGTRLSIL.

V is TRBV10-1 and J is TRBJ1-1; D unresolved. V was shortened by 4 bases and J by 2 bases, with 11 bases between the two germline ends. The germline gives CDR1 WNHNN, CDR2 SYGVQD (reference sequence). The CDR3 runs 14 residues. CDR3 in amino acids: CASSADQLNTEAFF. CDR3 coding DNA: TGCGCCAGCAGTGCCGATCAACTTAACACTGAAGCTTTCTTT.

The genes are TRBV2 and TRBJ2-7; no clear D. V lost 2 bases to trimming and J lost 0 bases, with 8 bases between them. Germline V lookup: CDR1 SNHLY, CDR2 FYNNEI. This CDR3 region has 14 residues. The chain's CDR3 is CASSESVSSYEQYF. As DNA, the CDR3 is TGTGCCAGCAGTGAATCCGTAAGCTCCTACGAGCAGTACTTC.

The CDR3, as DNA: TGTGCCAGTAGTATAGCGGCAGGTCCTATCTATGGCTACACCTTC. As protein: CASSIAAGPIYGYTF. This chain links TRBV19 with TRBJ1-2; D is unclear. The CDR3 has 15 amino acids. Germline V gene data show CDR1 as LNHDA and CDR2 as SQIVND (reference sequence). Deletions cut 1 base from V and 4 bases from J, with 13 bases between. Drawing the rest from reference TRBV19 and TRBJ1-2, the complete variable domain is DGGITQSPKYLFRKEGQNVTLSCEQNLNHDAMYWYRQDPGQGLRLIYYSQIVNDFQKGDIAEGYSVSREKKESFPLTVTSAQKNPTAFYLCASSIAAGPIYGYTFGSGTRLTVV.

This chain uses TRBV29-1 with TRBJ1-4; perhaps TRBD1 as D (6 bases). V was cut by 7 bases and J by 8 bases, with 17 bases left in between. The CDR3 is 13 amino acids. In germline, CDR1 is SQVTM, CDR2 ANQGSEA. CDR3 coding DNA: TGCAGCGCCGGACAGCCCCCGGGGGAAAAACTGTTTTTT. It yields the protein CSAGQPPGEKLFF.

This clone was detected once. J is TRBJ1-1 and V is TRBV5-1; weak D call: TRBD1 (5 bases). With 1 base removed from V and 4 bases from J, the gap between germline ends came to 14 bases. This CDR3 comprises 15 residues. Germline V lookup: CDR1 SGHRS, CDR2 YFSETQ. Here the CDR3 DNA reads TGCGCCAGCAGCTTGCTGGGGGAAGAGGGCACTGAAGCTTTCTTT. It specifies CASSLLGEEGTEAFF. The variable domain in full, with the rest retrieved from reference TRBV5-1 and TRBJ1-1, is KAGVTQTPRYLIKTRGQQVTLSCSPISGHRSVSWYQQTPGQGLQFLFEYFSETQRNKGNFPGRFSGRQFSNSRSEMNVSTLELGDSALYLCASSLLGEEGTEAFFGQGTRLTVV.

V and J are TRBV6-5 and TRBJ2-1; D tentatively reads TRBD1 or TRBD2 (5 bases each). Germline loops: CDR1 MNHEY, CDR2 SVGAGI. V lost 0 bases, J lost 7 bases, and 7 bases lay in between. This CDR3 is built from 13 residues. In DNA form, the CDR3 reads TGTGCCAGCAGTTACTCGAGGGGTAATGAGCAGTTCTTC. Protein product: CASSYSRGNEQFF.

This chain joins TRBV9 and TRBJ1-1; D not resolved. Germline CDR1 is SGDLS and CDR2 is YYNGEE. This CDR3 has 13 residues. Trimming took off 3 bases at V and 4 bases at J, with 10 bases between the two ends. The CDR3 protein is CASSEGPSTEAFF. DNA for the CDR3: TGTGCCAGCAGCGAAGGACCGAGCACTGAAGCTTTCTTT. Combining the CDR3 with reference TRBV9 and TRBJ1-1 gives the whole variable domain DSGVTQTPKHLITATGQRVTLRCSPRSGDLSVYWYQQSLDQGLQFLIQYYNGEERAKGNILERFSAQQFPDLHSELNLSSLELGDSALYFCASSEGPSTEAFFGQGTRLTVV.

This sequence joins TRBV6-5 and TRBJ2-7, with a weak D call TRBD2 (5 bases). This CDR3 is built from 12 residues. Germline V gene lookup returns CDR1 MNHEY and CDR2 SVGAGI. Trimming stripped 5 bases from V and 3 bases from J, with 8 bases between. CDR3 protein: CASSTGVYEQYF. The CDR3, as DNA: TGTGCCAGCAGTACCGGGGTCTACGAGCAGTACTTC.

For the CDR3, the DNA is TGCGCCAGCAGCCCGCTACGACAGACTAGCACAGATACGCAGTATTTT. This gives the protein CASSPLRQTSTDTQYF. This rearrangement joins TRBV5-1 to TRBJ2-3; tentatively, D is TRBD1 (5 bases). CDR3 length: 16 residues. The ends were cut back, 4 bases at V and 0 bases at J, with 15 bases in the middle. Germline V gene sequence: CDR1 SGHRS, CDR2 YFSETQ.